This T cell receptor (beta chain) is drawn from a study of cytomegalovirus exposure and HLA in healthy donors. Healthy bone marrow donors supplied every sample. This CDR3 has 18 amino acids. Losses at the gene ends were 3 bases for V and 0 bases for J; bases not matched to a gene: 12. In germline, CDR1 is LNHNV, CDR2 YYDKDF (reference sequence). Primers: 60 Vbeta forward and 13 Jbeta reverse. The protocol was immunoSEQ multiplex PCR, while the TCRdb copy is restricted to in-frame clones and leaves out a portion. The sample lists about 89,000 clones, over 60% seen once, with 3.7% in the top ten. The TCR sequence derives from a man aged 30-40 years in good health and CMV-seronegative. Sequenced material: PBMCs. The V gene is TRBV15, the J gene TRBJ2-5; 8 nucleotides align to TRBD2. Here the CDR3 reads CATSRSSSGGRYQETQYF. The CDR3 nucleotides read TGTGCCACCAGCAGGAGTTCCTCTGGCGGGAGGTACCAAGAGACCCAGTACTTC.